This T cell receptor beta chain was sequenced in a study of tumor-infiltrating lymphocytes in primary liver carcinoma (dated by TCRdb to the late 2010s). For context, the study as a whole: Hepatocellular carcinoma (four) or combined HCC and intrahepatic cholangiocarcinoma (one) was present in the five patients, who were three men and two women aged 30 to 69 years. A total of approximately 35 specimens from 5 patients underwent TCRbeta repertoire sequencing, comprising around 25 tumor regions, 5 adjacent noncancerous liver tissues and 5 peripheral blood samples. Across five regions of each liver tumor, along with adjacent normal tissue and blood, the study brought together TCRbeta repertoire sequencing, expression microarrays and whole-exome sequencing. The tumors of the five patients were staged as T1-T3 N0M0, with maximum diameters ranging from 4.2 to 10 cm. Each sample produced about 3.5 to 7.5 million productive TCRbeta reads, and read depth showed no significant difference between tissue types. High reproducibility was observed for the technical replicate repertoires, with mean shared-clone rates about 0.89 and correlation coefficients above 0.95.

General findings and caveats noted by the study authors: Pairs of tumor regions showed greater repertoire overlap (mean 36%) than tumor-adjacent pairs (17%) or tumor-blood pairs (around 15%), which is consistent with antigen-driven expansion. A significantly larger repertoire fraction was made up by the top 250 clones in tumors than in blood (p = 0.039). Comparison of CD4+ and CD8+ T cell repertoires was precluded by the use of bulk unsorted samples. Only 4 or 5 patients were included in the study, and the authors note that the findings should be validated in a larger study. Only the TCR beta chain was sequenced, which likely underestimates true repertoire diversity because unpaired alpha chains were not captured.

A constant-region primer and ProtoScript II reverse transcriptase were used to reverse-transcribe TCRbeta-specific cDNA from roughly 480 ng total RNA. The TCRbeta libraries were prepared through three rounds of nested multiplex PCR following a slightly modified ARM-PCR procedure. The first two PCR rounds used multiplex TRBV1-TRBV30 forward primers with a Cbeta reverse primer, each for about 10 cycles. Sample barcodes and Illumina adapters were added in a final 25-cycle PCR using Deep VentR polymerase. Amplicons of 200-500 bp were gel-purified with a QIAquick gel extraction kit before sequencing. An Illumina HiSeq 2500 was used to sequence the TCRbeta amplicons with 250-bp paired-end reads. In the authors' own workflow: Trimmomatic v0.33 was used to quality-trim the reads, and FLASH v1.2.11 was used to merge paired reads so that full CDR3 sequences could be recovered. V, D and J germline segments were assigned to the rearranged TCRbeta sequences by MiGEC v1.2.1b. VDJtools v1.0.0 computed clonotype statistics and Shannon-Wiener diversity indices. To reduce sampling bias, subsequent analyses other than the diversity analysis used only the 250 most abundant clonotypes in each sample. Through fastp at Q25 and MiXCR, TCRdb rebuilt clones from the public reads, retaining in-frame beta chains. Rows merge per CDR3 protein into single entries with the most common DNA and genes. These V and J calls originate from TCRdb's pipeline instead of the authors' own analysis. This sample gives 45,000 or so distinct CDR3 sequences in total; 75% of them show up just once. 35% to 45% of the sample is taken by the ten largest.

This clonotype occurred once. The antigen it binds to is not known. No conserved phenylalanine or tryptophan is present at the end of the CDR3, so a read error is the likely explanation. The germline V gene specifies SGHAT as CDR1 and FQNNGV as CDR2. Here V drops 7 bases and J drops 7 bases, and the junction holds 12 bases not matched to any gene. A total of 14 residues make up the CDR3, ends included. Left in the record is the CDR3 DNA by itself, 42 bases read in frame from the first base. Total RNA and DNA were co-extracted without cell sorting from approximately 20-30 mg of bulk tissue using the AllPrep DNA/RNA mini kit. Between November 2015 and March 2016, about 5 patients in China with histopathologically diagnosed primary liver carcinoma had surgical resection. Chronic HBV infection was present in the patients, and the patients were treatment-naive at sampling. Fresh tumor and adjacent tissue pieces were bisected, with one half stored in RNAlater at -80 degrees C and the other half sent for histology.

Sequencing was carried out using tumor-adjacent normal liver tissue. This clonotype was obtained from a woman aged 30 to 39 with primary liver carcinoma and hepatitis B virus infection. The sequence links TRBV11-2 to TRBJ2-7; 8 bases in the junction line up with TRBD2. The DNA reads as follows: TGTGCCAGCACCCCTATAGCGGGACTGAAAGAGCAGTACTCC. This translates into CASTPIAGLKEQYS.